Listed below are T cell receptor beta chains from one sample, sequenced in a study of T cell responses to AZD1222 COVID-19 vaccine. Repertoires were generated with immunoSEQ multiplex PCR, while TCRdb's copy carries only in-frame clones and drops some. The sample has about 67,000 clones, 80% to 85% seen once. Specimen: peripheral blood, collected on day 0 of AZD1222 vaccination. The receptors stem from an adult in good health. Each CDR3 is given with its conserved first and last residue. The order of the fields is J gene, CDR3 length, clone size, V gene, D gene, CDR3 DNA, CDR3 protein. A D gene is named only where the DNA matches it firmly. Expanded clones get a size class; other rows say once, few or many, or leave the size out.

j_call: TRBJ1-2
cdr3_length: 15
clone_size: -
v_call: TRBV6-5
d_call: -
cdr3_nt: TGTGCCAGCAGTTACTCAGGGGACCCTAACTATGGCTACACCTTC
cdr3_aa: CASSYSGDPNYGYTF

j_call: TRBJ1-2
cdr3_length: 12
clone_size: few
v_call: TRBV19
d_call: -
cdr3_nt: TGTGCCAGTAGTGGACAGCGCTATGGCTACACCTTC
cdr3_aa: CASSGQRYGYTF

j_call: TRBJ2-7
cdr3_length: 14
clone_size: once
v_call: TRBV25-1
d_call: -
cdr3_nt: TGTGCCAGCAGTGAAACGGACGGGCCCTACGAGCAGTACTTC
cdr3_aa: CASSETDGPYEQYF

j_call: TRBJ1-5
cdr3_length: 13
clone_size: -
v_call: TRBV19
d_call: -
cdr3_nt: TGTGCCAGTAGCCTTATACCCAGTCAGCCCCAGCATTTT
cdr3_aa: CASSLIPSQPQHF

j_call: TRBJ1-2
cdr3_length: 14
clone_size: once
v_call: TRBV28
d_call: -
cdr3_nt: TGTGCCAGCAGGGTTCCCGGGGAGAACTATGGCTACACCTTC
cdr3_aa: CASRVPGENYGYTF

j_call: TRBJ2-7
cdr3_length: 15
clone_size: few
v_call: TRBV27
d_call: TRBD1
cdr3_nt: TGTGCCAGCAGTTTACTGTCGGGACAGGGCTACGAGCAGTACTTC
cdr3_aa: CASSLLSGQGYEQYF

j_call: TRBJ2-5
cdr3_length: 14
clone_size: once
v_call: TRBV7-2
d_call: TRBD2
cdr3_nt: TGTGCCAGCAGCTCTACTAGCGCGAGTGAGACCCAGTACTTC
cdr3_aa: CASSSTSASETQYF

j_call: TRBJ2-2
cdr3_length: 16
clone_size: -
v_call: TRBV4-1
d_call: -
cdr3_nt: TGCGCCAGCAGCCAAGCGATCGTCGCGAACACCGGGGAGCTGTTTTTT
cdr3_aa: CASSQAIVANTGELFF

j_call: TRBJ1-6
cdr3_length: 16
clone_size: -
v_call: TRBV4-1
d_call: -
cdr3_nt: TGCGCCAGCAGCCAAGTTTTTATAGACGATAATTCACCCCTCCACTTT
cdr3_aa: CASSQVFIDDNSPLHF

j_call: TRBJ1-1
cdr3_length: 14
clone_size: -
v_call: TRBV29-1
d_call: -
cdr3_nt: TGCAGCGTTGAAAAAGCGGTTGTGAACACTGAAGCTTTCTTT
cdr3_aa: CSVEKAVVNTEAFF

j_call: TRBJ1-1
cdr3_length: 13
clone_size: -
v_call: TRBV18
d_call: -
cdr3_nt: TGTGCCAGCTCACCATCGGACAGCCGTGAAGCTTTCTTT
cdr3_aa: CASSPSDSREAFF

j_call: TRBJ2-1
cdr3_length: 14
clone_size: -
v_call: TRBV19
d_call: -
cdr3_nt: TGTGCCAGTAGTATGTATGACAGTTTCAATGAGCAGTTCTTC
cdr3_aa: CASSMYDSFNEQFF

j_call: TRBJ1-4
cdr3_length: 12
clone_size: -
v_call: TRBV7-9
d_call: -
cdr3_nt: TGTGCCAGCAGCTTAGGTACTGAAAAACTGTTTTTT
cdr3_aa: CASSLGTEKLFF

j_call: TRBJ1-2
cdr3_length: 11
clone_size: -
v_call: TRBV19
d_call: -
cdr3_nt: TGTGCCAGTAACCATAACTATGGCTACACCTTC
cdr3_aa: CASNHNYGYTF

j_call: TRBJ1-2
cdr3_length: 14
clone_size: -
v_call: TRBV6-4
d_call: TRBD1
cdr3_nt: TGTGCCAGCAGTGACCCGGGACAGGGAGGTGGCTACACCTTC
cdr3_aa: CASSDPGQGGGYTF

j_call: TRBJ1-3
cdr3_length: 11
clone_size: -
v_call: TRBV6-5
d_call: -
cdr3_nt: TGTGCCAGCAGGGGGGTAAACACCATATATTTT
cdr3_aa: CASRGVNTIYF

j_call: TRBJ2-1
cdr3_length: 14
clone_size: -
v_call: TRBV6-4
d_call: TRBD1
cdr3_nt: TGTGCCAGCAGTGACAGGGGGCCCCACAATGAGCAGTTCTTC
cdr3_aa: CASSDRGPHNEQFF

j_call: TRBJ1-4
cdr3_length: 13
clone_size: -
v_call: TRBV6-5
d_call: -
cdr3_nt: TGTGCCAGCAGTAGGTGGAGTAATGAAAAACTGTTTTTT
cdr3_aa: CASSRWSNEKLFF

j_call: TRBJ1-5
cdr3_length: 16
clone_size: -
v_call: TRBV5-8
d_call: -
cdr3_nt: TGTGCCAGCAGCTCTCGACAGCCGTCTAGCAATCAGCCCCAGCATTTT
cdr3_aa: CASSSRQPSSNQPQHF

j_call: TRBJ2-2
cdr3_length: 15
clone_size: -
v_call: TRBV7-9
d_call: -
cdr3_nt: TGTGCCAGCAGCAACTCGGATACGAACACCGGGGAGCTGTTTTTT
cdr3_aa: CASSNSDTNTGELFF

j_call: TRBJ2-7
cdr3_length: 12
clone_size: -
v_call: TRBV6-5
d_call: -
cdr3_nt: TGTGCCAGCAGCCCGAGCTCCTACGAGCAGTACTTC
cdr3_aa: CASSPSSYEQYF

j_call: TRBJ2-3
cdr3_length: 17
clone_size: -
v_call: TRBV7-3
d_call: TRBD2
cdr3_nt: TGTGCCAGCAGCTTAGGACTAGCGGGACCTAGCACAGATACGCAGTATTTT
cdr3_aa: CASSLGLAGPSTDTQYF

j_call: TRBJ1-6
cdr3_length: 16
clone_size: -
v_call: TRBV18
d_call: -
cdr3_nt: TGTGCCAGCTCACCATATTCAAGTCAGTCTAATTCACCCCTCCACTTT
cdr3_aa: CASSPYSSQSNSPLHF

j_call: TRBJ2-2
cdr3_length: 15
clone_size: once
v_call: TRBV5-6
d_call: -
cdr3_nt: TGTGCCAGCAGCTTGCGTCAGCGGCTGACCGGGGAGCTGTTTTTT
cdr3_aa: CASSLRQRLTGELFF

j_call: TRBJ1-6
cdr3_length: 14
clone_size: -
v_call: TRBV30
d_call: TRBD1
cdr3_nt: TGTGCCTGGAGTGTACAGGGGGCGTATGCACCCCTCCACTTT
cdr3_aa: CAWSVQGAYAPLHF

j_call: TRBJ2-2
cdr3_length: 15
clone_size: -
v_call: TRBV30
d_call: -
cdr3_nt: TGTGCCTGGGTCCTTTCGAATTCGGCCACCGGGGAGCTGTTTTTT
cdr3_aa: CAWVLSNSATGELFF

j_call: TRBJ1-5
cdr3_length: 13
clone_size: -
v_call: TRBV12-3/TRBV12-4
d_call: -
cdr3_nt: TGTGCCAGCAGTTTAGAAGGTCGGCAGCCCCAGCATTTT
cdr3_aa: CASSLEGRQPQHF

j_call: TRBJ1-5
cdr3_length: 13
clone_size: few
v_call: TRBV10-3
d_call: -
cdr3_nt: TGTGCCATCAGTGACAGAAGCAATCAGCCCCAGCATTTT
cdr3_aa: CAISDRSNQPQHF

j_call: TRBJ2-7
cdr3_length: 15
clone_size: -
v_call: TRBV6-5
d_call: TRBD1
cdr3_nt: TGTGCCAGCAGCGACAGGGGGAATAGCTCCTACGAGCAGTACTTC
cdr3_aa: CASSDRGNSSYEQYF

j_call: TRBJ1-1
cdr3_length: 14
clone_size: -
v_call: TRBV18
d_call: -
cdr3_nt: TGTGCCAGCTCACGCGAGACGGGGGGGACTGAAGCTTTCTTT
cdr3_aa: CASSRETGGTEAFF

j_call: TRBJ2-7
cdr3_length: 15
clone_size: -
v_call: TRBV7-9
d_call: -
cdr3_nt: TGTGCCAGCAGTGTGCCCGGGACAAAAGACTACGAGCAGTACTTC
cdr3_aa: CASSVPGTKDYEQYF

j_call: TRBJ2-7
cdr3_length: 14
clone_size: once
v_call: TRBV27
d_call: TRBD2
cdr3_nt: TGTGCCAGCAGTCCTAGCGGCACTCTATACGAGCAGTACTTC
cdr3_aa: CASSPSGTLYEQYF

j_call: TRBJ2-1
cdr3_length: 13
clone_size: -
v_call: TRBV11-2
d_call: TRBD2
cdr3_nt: TGTGCCAGCAGCCAGTGGGGGGGCAATGAGCAGTTCTTC
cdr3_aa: CASSQWGGNEQFF

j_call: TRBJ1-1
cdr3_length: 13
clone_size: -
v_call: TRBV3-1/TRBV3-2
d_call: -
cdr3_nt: TGTGCCAGCAGCCAAGTGAGCGTCACTGAAGCTTTCTTT
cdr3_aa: CASSQVSVTEAFF

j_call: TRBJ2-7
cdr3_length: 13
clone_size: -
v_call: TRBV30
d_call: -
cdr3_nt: TGTGCCTGGAGTTTGCTACACCAATACGAGCAGTACTTC
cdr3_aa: CAWSLLHQYEQYF

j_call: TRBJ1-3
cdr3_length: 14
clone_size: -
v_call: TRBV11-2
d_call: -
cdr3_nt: TGTGCCAGCAGAGAACAGGTCTCTGGAAACACCATATATTTT
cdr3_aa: CASREQVSGNTIYF

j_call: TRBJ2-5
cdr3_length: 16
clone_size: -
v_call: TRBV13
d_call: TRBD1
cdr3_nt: TGTGCCAGCAGCACCGGGACAGGGGGCGGGGAAGAGACCCAGTACTTC
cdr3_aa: CASSTGTGGGEETQYF

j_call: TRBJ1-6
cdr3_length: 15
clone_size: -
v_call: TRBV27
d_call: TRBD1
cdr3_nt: TGTGCCAGCAGTCCTATGGACAGGGTTTGGTCACCCCTCCACTTT
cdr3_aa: CASSPMDRVWSPLHF

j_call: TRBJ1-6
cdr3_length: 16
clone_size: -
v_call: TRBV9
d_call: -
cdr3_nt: TGTGCCAGCAGCGTAGACGTGGGCGCCTATAATTCACCCCTCCACTTT
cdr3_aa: CASSVDVGAYNSPLHF

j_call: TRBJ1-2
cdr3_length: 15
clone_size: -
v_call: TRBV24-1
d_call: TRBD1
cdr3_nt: TGTGCCACCAGTGATTCCCGGACAGGGCGTTTGGGCTACACCTTC
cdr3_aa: CATSDSRTGRLGYTF

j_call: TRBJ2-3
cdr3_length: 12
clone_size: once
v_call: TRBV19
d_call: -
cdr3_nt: TGTGCCAGTAGTATAGTACAGGGTCCGCAGTATTTT
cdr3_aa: CASSIVQGPQYF

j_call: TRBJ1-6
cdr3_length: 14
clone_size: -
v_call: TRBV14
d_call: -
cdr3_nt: TGTGCCAGCAGCCCTCCAGCCTATAATTCACCCCTCCACTTT
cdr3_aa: CASSPPAYNSPLHF

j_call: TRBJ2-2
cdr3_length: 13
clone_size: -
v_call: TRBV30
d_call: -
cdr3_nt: TGTGCCTGGAAGGGGACGAACACCGGGGAGCTGTTTTTT
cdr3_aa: CAWKGTNTGELFF